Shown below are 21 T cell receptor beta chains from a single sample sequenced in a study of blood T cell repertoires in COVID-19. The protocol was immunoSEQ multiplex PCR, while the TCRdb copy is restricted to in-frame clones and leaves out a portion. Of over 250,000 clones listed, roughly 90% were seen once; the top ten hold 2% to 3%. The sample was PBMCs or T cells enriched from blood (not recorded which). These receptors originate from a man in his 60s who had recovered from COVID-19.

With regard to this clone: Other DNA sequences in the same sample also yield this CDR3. This CDR3 is CASSIGRYSNQPQHF. The CDR3 DNA is TGTGCCAGTAGTATTGGCAGGTATAGCAATCAGCCCCAGCATTTT. V is TRBV19 and J is TRBJ1-5; D uncertain. With 3 bases removed from V and 0 bases from J, the gap between germline ends came to 9 bases. The germline V gene encodes CDR1 LNHDA and CDR2 SQIVND (reference sequence). The CDR3 spans 15 residues. Full variable domain (outside the CDR3, taken from reference TRBV19 and TRBJ1-5): DGGITQSPKYLFRKEGQNVTLSCEQNLNHDAMYWYRQDPGQGLRLIYYSQIVNDFQKGDIAEGYSVSREKKESFPLTVTSAQKNPTAFYLCASSIGRYSNQPQHFGDGTRLSIL.

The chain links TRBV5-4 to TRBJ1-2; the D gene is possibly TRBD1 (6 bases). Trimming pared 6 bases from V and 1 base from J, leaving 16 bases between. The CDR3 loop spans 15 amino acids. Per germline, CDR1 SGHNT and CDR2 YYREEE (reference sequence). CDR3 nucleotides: TGTGCCAGCAAGGGGCAGGGGCCCATTAACTATGGCTACACCTTC. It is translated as CASKGQGPINYGYTF.

The CDR3 DNA follows: TGTGCCAGCTCACCGAGGGGTCAGCGGGGTCTAGCCAAAAACATTCAGTACTTC. It codes for CASSPRGQRGLAKNIQYF. The chain has TRBV18 and TRBJ2-4; 7 bases fit TRBD2. Per the germline V gene, CDR1 is KGHSH and CDR2 is LQKENI. The CDR3 runs to 18 residues. V was pared by 3 bases and J by 0 bases, with 11 bases of the junction left unmatched.

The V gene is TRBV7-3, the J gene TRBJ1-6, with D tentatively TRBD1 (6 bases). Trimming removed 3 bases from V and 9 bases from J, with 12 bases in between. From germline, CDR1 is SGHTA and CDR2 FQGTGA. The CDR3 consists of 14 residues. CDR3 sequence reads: CASSLKGVGSPLHF. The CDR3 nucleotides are TGTGCCAGCAGCTTGAAGGGGGTGGGTTCACCCCTCCACTTT.

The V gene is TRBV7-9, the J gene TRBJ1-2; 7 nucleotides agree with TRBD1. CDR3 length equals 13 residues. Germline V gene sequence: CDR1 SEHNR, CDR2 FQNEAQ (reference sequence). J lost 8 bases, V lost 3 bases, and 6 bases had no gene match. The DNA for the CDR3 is TGTGCCAGCAGCTTTACAGGGGACGGCGGCTACACCTTC. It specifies CASSFTGDGGYTF.

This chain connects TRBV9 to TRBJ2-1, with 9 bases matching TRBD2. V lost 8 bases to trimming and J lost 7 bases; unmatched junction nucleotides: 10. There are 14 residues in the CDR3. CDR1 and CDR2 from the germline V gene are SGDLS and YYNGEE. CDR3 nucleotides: TGTGCCAGTACCCTTAGCGGGAGAGGTAATGAGCAGTTCTTC. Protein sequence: CASTLSGRGNEQFF. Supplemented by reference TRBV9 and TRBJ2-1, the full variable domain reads DSGVTQTPKHLITATGQRVTLRCSPRSGDLSVYWYQQSLDQGLQFLIQYYNGEERAKGNILERFSAQQFPDLHSELNLSSLELGDSALYFCASTLSGRGNEQFFGPGTRLTVL.

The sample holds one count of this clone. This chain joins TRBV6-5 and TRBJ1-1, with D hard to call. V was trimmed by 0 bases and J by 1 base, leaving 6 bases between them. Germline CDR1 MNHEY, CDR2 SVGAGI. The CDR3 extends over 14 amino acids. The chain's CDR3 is CASSYSYRNTEAFF. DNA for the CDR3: TGTGCCAGCAGTTACTCGTATAGGAACACTGAAGCTTTCTTT.

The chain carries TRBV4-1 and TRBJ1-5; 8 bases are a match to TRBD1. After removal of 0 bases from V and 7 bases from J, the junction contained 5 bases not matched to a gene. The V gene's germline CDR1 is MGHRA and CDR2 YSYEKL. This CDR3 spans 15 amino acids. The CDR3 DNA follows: TGCGCCAGCAGCCAAGAAGGGACAGGATACCAGCCCCAGCATTTT. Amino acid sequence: CASSQEGTGYQPQHF.

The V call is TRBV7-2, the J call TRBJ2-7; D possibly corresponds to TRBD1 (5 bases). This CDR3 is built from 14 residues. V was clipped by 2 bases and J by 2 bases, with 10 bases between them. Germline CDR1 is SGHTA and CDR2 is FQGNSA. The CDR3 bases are TGTGCCAGCAGCTTATCCCGACAGACCTACGAGCAGTACTTC. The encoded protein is CASSLSRQTYEQYF.

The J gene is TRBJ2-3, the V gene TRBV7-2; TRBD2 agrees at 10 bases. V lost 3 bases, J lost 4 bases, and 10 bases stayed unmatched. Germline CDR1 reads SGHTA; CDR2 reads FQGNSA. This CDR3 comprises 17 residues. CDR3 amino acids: CASSFLSSGGRSDTQYF. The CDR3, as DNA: TGTGCCAGCAGCTTCTTGTCTAGCGGGGGCCGATCAGATACGCAGTATTTT.

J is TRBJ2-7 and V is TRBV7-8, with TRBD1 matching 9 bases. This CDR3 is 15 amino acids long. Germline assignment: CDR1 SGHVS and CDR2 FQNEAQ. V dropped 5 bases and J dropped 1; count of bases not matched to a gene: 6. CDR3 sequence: CASSRSGQGSYEQYF. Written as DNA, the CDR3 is TGTGCCAGCAGCCGTTCGGGACAGGGATCCTACGAGCAGTACTTC.

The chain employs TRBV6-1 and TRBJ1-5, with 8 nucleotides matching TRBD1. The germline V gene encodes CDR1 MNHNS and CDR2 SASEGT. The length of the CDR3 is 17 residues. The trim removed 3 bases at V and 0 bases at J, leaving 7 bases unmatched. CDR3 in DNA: TGTGCCAGCAGTGAGACGACAGGGGCCCGTAGCAATCAGCCCCAGCATTTT. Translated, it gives CASSETTGARSNQPQHF.

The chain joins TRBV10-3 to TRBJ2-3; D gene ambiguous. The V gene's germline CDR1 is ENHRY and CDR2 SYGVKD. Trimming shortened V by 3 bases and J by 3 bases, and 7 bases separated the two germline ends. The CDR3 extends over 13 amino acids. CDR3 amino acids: CAISDLETDTQYF. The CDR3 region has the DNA TGTGCCATCAGTGACCTAGAGACAGATACGCAGTATTTT.

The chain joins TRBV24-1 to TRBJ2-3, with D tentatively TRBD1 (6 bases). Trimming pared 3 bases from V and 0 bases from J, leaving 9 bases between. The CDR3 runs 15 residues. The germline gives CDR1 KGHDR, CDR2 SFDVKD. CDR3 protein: CATSDPRGSTDTQYF. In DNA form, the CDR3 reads TGTGCCACCAGTGATCCGAGGGGGAGCACAGATACGCAGTATTTT.

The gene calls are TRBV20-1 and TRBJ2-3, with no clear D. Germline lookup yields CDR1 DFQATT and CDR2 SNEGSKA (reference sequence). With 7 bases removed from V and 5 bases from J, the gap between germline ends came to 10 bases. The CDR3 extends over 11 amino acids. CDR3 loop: CSGTTGDTQYF. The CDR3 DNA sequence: TGCAGTGGCACGACTGGAGATACGCAGTATTTT.

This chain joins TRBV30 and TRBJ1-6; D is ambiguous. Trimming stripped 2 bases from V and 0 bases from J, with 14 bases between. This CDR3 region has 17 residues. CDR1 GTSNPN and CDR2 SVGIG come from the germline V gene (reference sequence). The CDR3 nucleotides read TGTGCCTGGAGTCAGCCGAACTGGAGCTCCTATAATTCACCCCTCCACTTT. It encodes CAWSQPNWSSYNSPLHF.

The CDR3, as DNA: TGCGCCAGCAGCCAAGATCCACGGTATGGCTACACCTTC. This gives the protein CASSQDPRYGYTF. This chain connects TRBV4-3 to TRBJ1-2, with no clear D. The CDR3 is made up of 13 amino acids. Germline V gene data show CDR1 as LGHNA and CDR2 as YSLEER. Trimming removed 0 bases at V and 5 bases at J, with 7 bases between.

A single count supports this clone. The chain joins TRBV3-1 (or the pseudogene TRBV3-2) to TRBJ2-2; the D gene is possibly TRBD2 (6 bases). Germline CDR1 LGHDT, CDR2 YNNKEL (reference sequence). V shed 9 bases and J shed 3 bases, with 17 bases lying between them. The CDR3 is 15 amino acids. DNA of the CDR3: TGTGCCAGTCGCCAAAGCCCGGGGGACACCGGGGAGCTGTTTTTT. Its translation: CASRQSPGDTGELFF.

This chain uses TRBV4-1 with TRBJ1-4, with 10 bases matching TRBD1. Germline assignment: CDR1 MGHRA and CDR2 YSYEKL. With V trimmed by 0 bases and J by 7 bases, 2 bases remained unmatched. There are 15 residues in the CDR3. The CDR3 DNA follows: TGCGCCAGCAGCCAAGAATGGGACAGGGGTGAAAAACTGTTTTTT. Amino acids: CASSQEWDRGEKLFF.

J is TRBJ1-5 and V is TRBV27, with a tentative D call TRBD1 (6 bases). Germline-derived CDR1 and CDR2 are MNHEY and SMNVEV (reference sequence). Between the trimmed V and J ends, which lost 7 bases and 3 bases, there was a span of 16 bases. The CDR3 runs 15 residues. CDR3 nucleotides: TGTGCCAGCAAACCGGGACACAGTTTCAATCAGCCCCAGCATTTT. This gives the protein CASKPGHSFNQPQHF.

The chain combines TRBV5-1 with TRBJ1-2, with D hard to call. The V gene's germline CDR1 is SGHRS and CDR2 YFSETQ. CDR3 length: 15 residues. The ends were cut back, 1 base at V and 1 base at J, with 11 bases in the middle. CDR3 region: CASSLTVQNNYGYTF. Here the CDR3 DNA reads TGCGCCAGCAGCTTGACAGTACAAAATAACTATGGCTACACCTTC.